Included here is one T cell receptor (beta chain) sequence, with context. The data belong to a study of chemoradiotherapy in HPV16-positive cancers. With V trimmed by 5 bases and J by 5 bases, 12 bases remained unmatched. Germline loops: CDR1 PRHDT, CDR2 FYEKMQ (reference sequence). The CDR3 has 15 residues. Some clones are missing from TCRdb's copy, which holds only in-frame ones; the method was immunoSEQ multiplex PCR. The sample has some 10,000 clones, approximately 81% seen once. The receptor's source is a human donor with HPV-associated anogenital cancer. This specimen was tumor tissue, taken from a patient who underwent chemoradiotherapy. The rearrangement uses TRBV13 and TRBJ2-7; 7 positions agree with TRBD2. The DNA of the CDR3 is TGTGCCAGCAGCGCTCGACTAGCCCTCCTAGACGAGCAGTACTTC. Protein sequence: CASSARLALLDEQYF.